Each of the 7 T cell receptor beta chains below was sequenced from the same sample in a study of radiation and T cells in renal cell carcinoma. Noted time point: baseline pretreatment blood. Specified treatment: 15 Gy SBRT to primary tumor, nephrectomy 4 weeks later. The method was immunoSEQ multiplex PCR; TCRdb's version includes in-frame clones alone and lacks a portion of them. The sample includes under 55,000 clones, 65% to 90% seen only once; the top ten take 25% to 35%. The sequencing here drew on blood, taken from a patient whose treatment included radiotherapy and nephrectomy. The receptors stem from a woman in her seventies with renal cell carcinoma.

The chain combines TRBV5-5 with TRBJ1-5; D ambiguous. Germline values: CDR1 SGHKS, CDR2 YYEKEE (reference sequence). Deletions cut 5 bases from V and 2 bases from J, with 11 bases between. There are 14 residues in the CDR3. Here the CDR3 reads CASSSDWGNQPQHF. DNA for the CDR3: TGTGCCAGCAGTTCAGACTGGGGCAATCAGCCCCAGCATTTT.

The chain couples TRBV11-3 to TRBJ1-1, with 7 bases fitting TRBD1. V lost 9 bases, J lost 0 bases, and 16 bases stayed unmatched. This CDR3 has 17 residues. Germline V CDR1 and CDR2: SGHNT, YENEEA. CDR3 bases: TGTGCCAGGGAAGGAGGGGACCGACAGGGAATGAACACTGAAGCTTTCTTT. As protein: CAREGGDRQGMNTEAFF.

The chain links TRBV15 to TRBJ1-2; D is unclear. With 4 bases removed from V and 8 bases from J, the gap between germline ends came to 17 bases. Germline CDR1 LNHNV, CDR2 YYDKDF (reference sequence). CDR3 length equals 14 residues. This CDR3 reads CATSKEVEVGGYTF. The CDR3 DNA follows: TGTGCCACCAGCAAAGAGGTGGAGGTAGGGGGCTACACCTTC. Looking up the rest from reference TRBV15 and TRBJ1-2 gives the full variable domain: DAMVIQNPRYQVTQFGKPVTLSCSQTLNHNVMYWYQQKSSQAPKLLFHYYDKDFNNEADTPDNFQSRRPNTSFCFLDIRSPGLGDTAMYLCATSKEVEVGGYTFGSGTRLTVV.

The chain combines TRBV4-1 with TRBJ2-7, with 7 bases fitting TRBD1. The trim removed 0 bases at V and 3 bases at J, leaving 5 bases unmatched. Germline V CDR1 and CDR2: MGHRA, YSYEKL. The CDR3 contains 15 residues. Here the CDR3 DNA reads TGCGCCAGCAGCCAAGACAGGGGGTCCTTCTACGAGCAGTACTTC. It yields the protein CASSQDRGSFYEQYF.

The CDR3 is CAWTVGGAYEQYF. The CDR3 bases are TGTGCCTGGACTGTAGGGGGGGCCTACGAGCAGTACTTC. V gene TRBV30 combines with J gene TRBJ2-7; tentatively, D is TRBD2 (7 bases). The CDR3 extends over 13 amino acids. The V gene lost 4 bases and the J gene lost 2 bases, with 12 bases spanning the gap. The germline gives CDR1 GTSNPN, CDR2 SVGIG (reference sequence).

V is TRBV15 and J is TRBJ1-2; the match to TRBD1 covers 7 bases. The CDR3 has 13 residues. The ends lost 0 bases at V and 6 bases at J; junction bases unmatched: 1. Per the germline V gene, CDR1 is LNHNV and CDR2 is YYDKDF (reference sequence). The CDR3 loop reads CATSRETGNGYTF. The CDR3 nucleotides are TGTGCCACCAGCAGAGAGACAGGGAATGGCTACACCTTC.

This rearrangement joins TRBV7-8 to TRBJ1-2; weak D call: TRBD1 (6 bases). This CDR3 has 12 amino acids. V lost 2 bases, J lost 8 bases, and 9 bases lay in between. The germline gives CDR1 SGHVS, CDR2 FQNEAQ. CDR3 residues: CASSLNREGYTF. The CDR3 region has the DNA TGTGCCAGCAGCTTAAACAGGGAAGGCTACACCTTC.